Listed below are T cell receptor beta chains from one sample, sequenced in a study of T cell changes during pregnancy in multiple sclerosis. The data were produced by immunoSEQ multiplex PCR, yet TCRdb's version contains in-frame clones alone and is incomplete. The sample shows fewer than 150,000 clones, about 95% of them seen only once. Sequenced here: peripheral blood, sampled after pregnancy. The receptors stem from a female donor with multiple sclerosis, enrolled in a pregnancy study. Both conserved end residues are part of each CDR3. Each record gives: D gene, J gene, clone size, V gene, CDR3 DNA, CDR3 protein. The D gene is left open where the match is weak. Clone size, where shown, is once, few, many, or a class for clones that have expanded.

D: .; J: TRBJ1-1; size: .; V: TRBV14; DNA: TGTGCCAGCGCCCACCAGGGAAACACTGAAGCTTTCTTT; CDR3: CASAHQGNTEAFF
D: TRBD2; J: TRBJ2-7; size: once; V: TRBV10-3; DNA: TGTGCCATCAGTGGATCAGCGGGAGCGACCCACGAGCAGTACTTC; CDR3: CAISGSAGATHEQYF
D: .; J: TRBJ2-1; size: .; V: TRBV2; DNA: TGTGCCAGCAGGGGGCGCTCGACGACTAGCTCCTACAATGAGCAGTTCTTC; CDR3: CASRGRSTTSSYNEQFF
D: TRBD1; J: TRBJ2-5; size: .; V: TRBV7-3; DNA: TGTGCCAGCAGCTTGAACAGGGGGCGCGGGGAGACCCAGTACTTC; CDR3: CASSLNRGRGETQYF
D: TRBD2; J: TRBJ2-3; size: .; V: TRBV7-8; DNA: TGTGCCAGCAGCACAGGGACTAGCGGCACAGATACGCAGTATTTT; CDR3: CASSTGTSGTDTQYF
D: TRBD2; J: TRBJ2-1; size: .; V: TRBV27; DNA: TGTGCCAGCAGTCTACGACGGACTAGCGGAAGCTCCTACAATGAGCAGTTCTTC; CDR3: CASSLRRTSGSSYNEQFF
D: TRBD2; J: TRBJ2-3; size: .; V: TRBV19; DNA: TGTGCCAGTAGTATCACTAGCGCGGAAACAGATACGCAGTATTTT; CDR3: CASSITSAETDTQYF
D: .; J: TRBJ2-7; size: .; V: TRBV28; DNA: TGTGCCAGCAGTTTATATCACTACGAGCAGTACTTC; CDR3: CASSLYHYEQYF
D: TRBD2; J: TRBJ2-7; size: .; V: TRBV7-2; DNA: TGTGCCAGCAGCCGGAGTGGGACTAGCGTTAAAAGGTCCTACGAGCAGTACTTC; CDR3: CASSRSGTSVKRSYEQYF
D: TRBD1; J: TRBJ2-7; size: .; V: TRBV14; DNA: TGTGCCAGCAGCCAAGGGACAGGGGGGTACGAGCAGTACTTC; CDR3: CASSQGTGGYEQYF
D: .; J: TRBJ2-2; size: .; V: TRBV28; DNA: TGTGCCAGCAAAGAGGGAACTGGCACCGGGGAGCTGTTTTTT; CDR3: CASKEGTGTGELFF
D: .; J: TRBJ1-1; size: .; V: TRBV19; DNA: TGTGCCAGTAGTCTGCTAAATGAAGCTTTCTTT; CDR3: CASSLLNEAFF
D: .; J: TRBJ2-1; size: .; V: TRBV2; DNA: TGTGCCACCCGGGACACCACCTACAATGAGCAGTTCTTC; CDR3: CATRDTTYNEQFF